The present entry profiles one T cell receptor (beta chain) with its context. A much larger clone differs from this one at a single base, so this may be a read error. MiXCR, run by TCRdb on the RT-PCR reads, gives a single entry per CDR3 protein. The sample shows about 230,000 distinct CDR3 sequences, less than 15% of them seen only once. This record belongs to a study of patients and donors after allogeneic stem cell transplantation. V lost 3 bases and J lost 5; bases outside the gene matches: 8. Germline CDR1 reads DFQATT; CDR2 reads SNEGSKA (reference sequence). There are 15 residues in the CDR3. This sequence originates from a human donor who was either an allogeneic HSCT recipient or a stem cell or donor lymphocyte infusion donor (not recorded which). It is not recorded whose cells these are; they may come from a transplant donor. The genes are TRBV20-1 and TRBJ2-3, with 10 bases matching TRBD2. The sequenced material came from blood, either unsorted or a sorted T cell fraction (not recorded which). The CDR3 protein is CSARHLSGRVDTQYF. The CDR3, as DNA: TGCAGTGCTAGGCACCTGAGCGGGAGGGTAGATACGCAGTATTTT.